The clone carrying this TCR beta chain was counted many times. Its specificity is not known. This record comes from a study of T cells after yellow fever vaccination. Study-level points and caveats: Contaminants from the bulk population, in the form of abundant clonotypes, could be found in FACS-sorted repertoires. A minor fraction of clonotypes spanned both CD4 and CD8 compartments. Once the booster was given, most primary-vaccination clones reappeared, at 95% to 97% for CD4 and over 85% for CD8.

UMIs were added to TCR cDNA along with a universal primer site when it was made by 5'RACE template switching. TCRdb re-derived calls from the 5' RACE reads in MiXCR, one entry per CDR3 protein. The data hold 450,000 to 600,000 distinct CDR3 sequences, with less than 20% observed a single time. Looked up from germline, CDR1 is SGDLS and CDR2 is YYNGEE. This CDR3 region has 15 residues. Trimming cost V 0 bases and J 1 base, with 8 bases left between them. The V call is TRBV9, the J call TRBJ2-1, with D possibly TRBD1 on 5 matching bases. The sample was PBMCs, taken around 5 days after the first yellow fever vaccination. The clonotype was recovered from a young man who received the YFV17D yellow fever vaccine. Here the CDR3 DNA reads TGTGCCAGCAGCGTAGCTGACAGTTCCTACAATGAGCAGTTCTTC. This translates into CASSVADSSYNEQFF.